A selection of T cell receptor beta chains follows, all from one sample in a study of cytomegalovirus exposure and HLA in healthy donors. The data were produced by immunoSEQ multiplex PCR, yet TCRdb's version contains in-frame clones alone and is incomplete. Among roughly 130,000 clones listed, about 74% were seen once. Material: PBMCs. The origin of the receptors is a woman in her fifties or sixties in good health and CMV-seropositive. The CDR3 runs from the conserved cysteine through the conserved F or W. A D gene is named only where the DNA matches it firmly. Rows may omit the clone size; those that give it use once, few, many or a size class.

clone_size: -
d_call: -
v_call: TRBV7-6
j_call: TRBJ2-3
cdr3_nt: TGTGCCAGCAGCTTAGGGGCGGGCGAAGGCACAGATACGCAGTATTTT
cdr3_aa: CASSLGAGEGTDTQYF

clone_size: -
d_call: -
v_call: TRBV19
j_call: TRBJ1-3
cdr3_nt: TGTGCCAGTAGTACCGACAGTCACTCTGGAAACACCATATATTTT
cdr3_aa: CASSTDSHSGNTIYF

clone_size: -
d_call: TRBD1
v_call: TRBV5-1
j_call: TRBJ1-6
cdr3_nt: TGCGCCAGCACCTCAGGGGGCCGAAACTCACCCCTCCACTTT
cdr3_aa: CASTSGGRNSPLHF

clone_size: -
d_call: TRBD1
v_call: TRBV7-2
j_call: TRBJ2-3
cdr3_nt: TGTGCCAGCAGCTCCCGGACAGGCTCGGATACGCAGTATTTT
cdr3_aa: CASSSRTGSDTQYF

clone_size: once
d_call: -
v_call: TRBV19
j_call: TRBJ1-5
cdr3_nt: TGTGCCAGTAGTATAGTTTGGAGGGGTATACAGCCCCAGCATTTT
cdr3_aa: CASSIVWRGIQPQHF

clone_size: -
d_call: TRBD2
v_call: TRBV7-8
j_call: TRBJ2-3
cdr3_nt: TGTGCCAGCAGACCAACTCCCGCCGGGACTAGCGGCACAGATACGCAGTATTTT
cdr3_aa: CASRPTPAGTSGTDTQYF

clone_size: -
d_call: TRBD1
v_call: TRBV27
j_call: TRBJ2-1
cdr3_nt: TGTGCCAGCAGTTCCCCCGGGACAGGGTTCAATGAGCAGTTCTTC
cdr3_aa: CASSSPGTGFNEQFF

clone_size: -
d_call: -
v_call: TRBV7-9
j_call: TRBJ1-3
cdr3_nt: TGTGCCAGCAGCGCCAGGACAGTGGGAAACACCATATATTTT
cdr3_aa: CASSARTVGNTIYF

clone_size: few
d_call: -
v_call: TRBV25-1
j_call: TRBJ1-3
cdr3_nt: TGTGCCAGCAGTGAACTTGGGGGGTCTGGAAACACCATATATTTT
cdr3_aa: CASSELGGSGNTIYF

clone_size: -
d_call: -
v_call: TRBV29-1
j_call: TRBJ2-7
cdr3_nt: TGCAGCGTGGGGACACCTCTGAACTACGAGCAGTACTTC
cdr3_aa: CSVGTPLNYEQYF

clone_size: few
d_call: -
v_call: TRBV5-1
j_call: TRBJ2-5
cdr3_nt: TGCGCCAGCAGCGCGTACGGGGGGCCCGGAGAGACCCAGTACTTC
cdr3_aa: CASSAYGGPGETQYF

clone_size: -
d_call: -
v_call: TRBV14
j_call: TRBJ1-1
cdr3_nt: TGTGCCAGCAGCCCCCTACCTTACACTGAAGCTTTCTTT
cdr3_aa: CASSPLPYTEAFF

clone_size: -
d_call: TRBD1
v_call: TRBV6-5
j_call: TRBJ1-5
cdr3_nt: TGTGCGGTGGCAGGGGGAAGCAATCAGCCCCAGCATTTT
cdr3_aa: CAVAGGSNQPQHF

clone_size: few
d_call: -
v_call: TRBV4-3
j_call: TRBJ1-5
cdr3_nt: TGCGCCAGCAGCCAAAGGGGGGGAAATCAGCCCCAGCATTTT
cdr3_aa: CASSQRGGNQPQHF

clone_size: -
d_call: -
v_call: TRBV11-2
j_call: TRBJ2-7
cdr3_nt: TGTGCCAGCAGCTTAGAAAGGGGGACGCTTTACGAGCAGTACTTC
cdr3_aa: CASSLERGTLYEQYF

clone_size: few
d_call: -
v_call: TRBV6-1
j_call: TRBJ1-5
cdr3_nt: TGTGCCAGCAGTGAAGCGGGAGGACGTCATCAGCCCCAGCATTTT
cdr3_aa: CASSEAGGRHQPQHF

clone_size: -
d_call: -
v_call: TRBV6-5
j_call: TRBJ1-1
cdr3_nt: TGTGCCAGCAGTTCCGGGGACACTGAAGCTTTCTTT
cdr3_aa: CASSSGDTEAFF

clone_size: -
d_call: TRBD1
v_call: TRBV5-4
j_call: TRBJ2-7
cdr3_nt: TGTGCCAGCAGCTCAATACAGGGGCGAGGGGACGAGCAGTACTTC
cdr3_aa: CASSSIQGRGDEQYF

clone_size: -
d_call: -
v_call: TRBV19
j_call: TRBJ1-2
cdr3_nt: TGTGCCAGTAGAAACTGGGGCGCCGCAGGCTATGGCTACACCTTC
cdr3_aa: CASRNWGAAGYGYTF

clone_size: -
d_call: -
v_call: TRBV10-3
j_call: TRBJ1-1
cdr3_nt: TGTGCCATCAGGGGCCTGAACACTGAAGCTTTCTTT
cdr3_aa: CAIRGLNTEAFF

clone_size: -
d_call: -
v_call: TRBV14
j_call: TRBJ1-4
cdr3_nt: TGTGCCAGCAGCCAGACGGGACTCAGTAATGAAAAACTGTTTTTT
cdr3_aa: CASSQTGLSNEKLFF

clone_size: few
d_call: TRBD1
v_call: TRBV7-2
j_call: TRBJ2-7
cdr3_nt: TGTGCCAGCAGGACAGGGGGCTACGAGCAGTACTTC
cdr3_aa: CASRTGGYEQYF

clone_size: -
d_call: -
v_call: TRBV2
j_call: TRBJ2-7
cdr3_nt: TGTGCCAGCAGTCTACTTACAGGGAACGAGCAGTACTTC
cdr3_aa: CASSLLTGNEQYF

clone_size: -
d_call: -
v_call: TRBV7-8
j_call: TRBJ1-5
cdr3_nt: TGTGCCAGCAGCTTAGGAGTAAGCCCCCAGCATTTT
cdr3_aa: CASSLGVSPQHF

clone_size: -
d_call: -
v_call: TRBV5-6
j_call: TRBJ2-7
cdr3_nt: TGTGCCAGCAGCTTACGACTTGCCTACGAGCAGTACTTC
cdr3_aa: CASSLRLAYEQYF

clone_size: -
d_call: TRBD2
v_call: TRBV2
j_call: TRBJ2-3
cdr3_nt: TGTGCCAGCACCTCGGGCGTAGGGACTAGCGGCACAGATACGCAGTATTTT
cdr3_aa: CASTSGVGTSGTDTQYF

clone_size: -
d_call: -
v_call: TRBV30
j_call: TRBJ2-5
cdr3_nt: TGTGCCTGGAGTGTGTTAGATCAAGAGACCCAGTACTTC
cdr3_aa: CAWSVLDQETQYF

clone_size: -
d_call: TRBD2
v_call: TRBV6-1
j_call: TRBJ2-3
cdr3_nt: TGTGCCAGCAGGGAGACTAGCGGGGACGGGGATACGCAGTATTTT
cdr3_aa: CASRETSGDGDTQYF

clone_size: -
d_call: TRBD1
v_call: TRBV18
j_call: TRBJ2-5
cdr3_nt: TGTGCCAGCTCACCCGGGACAGGCCGAGAGACCCAGTACTTC
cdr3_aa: CASSPGTGRETQYF

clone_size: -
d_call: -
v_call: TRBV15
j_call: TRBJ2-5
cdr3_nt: TGTGCCACCAGCAGGGATTTCGGGGGTTACCAAGAGACCCAGTACTTC
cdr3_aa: CATSRDFGGYQETQYF

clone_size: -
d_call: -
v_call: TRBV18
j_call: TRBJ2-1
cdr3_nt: TGTGCCAGCTCACCTACTAGCTCCCCCTACAATGAGCAGTTCTTC
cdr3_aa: CASSPTSSPYNEQFF

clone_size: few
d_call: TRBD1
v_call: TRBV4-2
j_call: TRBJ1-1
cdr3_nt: TGTGCCAGCAGCCATCTAACCGGGACAGGGGGCCGGAACACTGAAGCTTTCTTT
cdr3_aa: CASSHLTGTGGRNTEAFF

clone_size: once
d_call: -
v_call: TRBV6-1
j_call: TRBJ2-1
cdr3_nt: TGTGCCAGCAGGGAGAGATCCTTCACATATGAGCAGTTCTTC
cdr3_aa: CASRERSFTYEQFF

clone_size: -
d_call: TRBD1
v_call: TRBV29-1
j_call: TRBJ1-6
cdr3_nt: TGCAGCGTAATGACAGGGGGCTTCAATTCACCCCTCCACTTT
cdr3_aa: CSVMTGGFNSPLHF

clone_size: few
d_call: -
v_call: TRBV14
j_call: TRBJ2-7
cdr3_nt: TGTGCCAGCAGCCCGCTGGGAGGTATCTACGAGCAGTACTTC
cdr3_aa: CASSPLGGIYEQYF

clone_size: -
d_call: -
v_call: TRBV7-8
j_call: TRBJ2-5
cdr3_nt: TGTGCCAGCAGCTTATCGGCCAGAACGGGAAGGGAGACCCAGTACTTC
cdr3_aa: CASSLSARTGRETQYF

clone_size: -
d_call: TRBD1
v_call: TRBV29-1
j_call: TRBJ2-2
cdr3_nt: TGCAGCGCCCGGGACAGGGGCCTGACCGGGGAGCTGTTTTTT
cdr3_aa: CSARDRGLTGELFF

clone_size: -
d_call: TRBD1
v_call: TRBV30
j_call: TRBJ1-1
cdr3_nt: TGTGCCTGGAACAGGGGCGTGAACACTGAAGCTTTCTTT
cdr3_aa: CAWNRGVNTEAFF

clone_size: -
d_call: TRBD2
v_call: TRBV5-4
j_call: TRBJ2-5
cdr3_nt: TGTGCCAGCAGCCGTGCGGGACTAGCGGGTCGACAAGAGACCCAGTACTTC
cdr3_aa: CASSRAGLAGRQETQYF

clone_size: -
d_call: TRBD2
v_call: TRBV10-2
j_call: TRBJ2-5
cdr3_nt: TGCGCCAGCAACGAATTAGCGGGGCAAGAGACCCAGTACTTC
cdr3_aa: CASNELAGQETQYF

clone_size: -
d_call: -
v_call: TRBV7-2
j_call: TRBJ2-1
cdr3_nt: TGTGCCAGCAGCTTAGCGCTCTCGGTGCGTTATCTGTTCTTC
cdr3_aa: CASSLALSVRYLFF

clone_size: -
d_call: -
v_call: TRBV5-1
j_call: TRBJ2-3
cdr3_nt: TGCGCCAGCAGCCCATTGGGGGCGAGCACAGATACGCAGTATTTT
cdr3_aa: CASSPLGASTDTQYF

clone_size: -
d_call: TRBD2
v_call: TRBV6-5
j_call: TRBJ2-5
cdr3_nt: TGTGCCAGCAGTTACTGGGGGGAGGGGACCCAGTACTTC
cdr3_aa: CASSYWGEGTQYF

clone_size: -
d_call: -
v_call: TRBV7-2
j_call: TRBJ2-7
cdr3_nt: TGTGCCAGCAGCTCGCTCGGGACAATCTACGAGCAGTACTTC
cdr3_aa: CASSSLGTIYEQYF

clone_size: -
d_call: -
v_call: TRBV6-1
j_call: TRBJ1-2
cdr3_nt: TGTGCCAGCAGGATAGGACAGAACTATGGCTACACCTTC
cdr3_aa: CASRIGQNYGYTF

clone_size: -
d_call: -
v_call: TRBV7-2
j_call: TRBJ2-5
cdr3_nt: TGTGCCAGCAGCTCTCTTGGCGGCCGAGCGGCCCAGTACTTC
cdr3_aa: CASSSLGGRAAQYF

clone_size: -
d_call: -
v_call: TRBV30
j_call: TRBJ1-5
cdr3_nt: TGTGCCTGGAGTGCATCAGGGAATTGGCAGCCCCAGCATTTT
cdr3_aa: CAWSASGNWQPQHF

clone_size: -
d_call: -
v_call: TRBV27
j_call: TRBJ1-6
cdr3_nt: TGTGCCAGCAGTTTATTTACAGGTGGAAATTCACCCCTCCACTTT
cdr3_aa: CASSLFTGGNSPLHF

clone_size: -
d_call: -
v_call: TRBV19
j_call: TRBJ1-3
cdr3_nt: TGTGCCAGTAGTCCCGGGACATCTCTGGGAAACACCATATATTTT
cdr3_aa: CASSPGTSLGNTIYF

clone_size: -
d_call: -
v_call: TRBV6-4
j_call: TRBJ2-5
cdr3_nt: TGTGCCAGCGGCCGGGACTCCGGCGAGACCCAGTACTTC
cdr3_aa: CASGRDSGETQYF

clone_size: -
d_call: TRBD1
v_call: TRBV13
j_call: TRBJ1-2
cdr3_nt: TGTGCCAGCAGCGGACCCGGGACAGGGGGTTCGGGCTACACCTTC
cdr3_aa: CASSGPGTGGSGYTF

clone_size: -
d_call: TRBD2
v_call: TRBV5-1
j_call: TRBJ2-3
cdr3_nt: TGCGCCAGCAGCGGGCTAGCGGGGGGCGGCGATACGCAGTATTTT
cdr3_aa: CASSGLAGGGDTQYF

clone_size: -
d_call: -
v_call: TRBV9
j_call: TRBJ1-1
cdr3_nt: TGTGCCAGCAGCGTAGTCGGCGGGGGTAGCACTGAAGCTTTCTTT
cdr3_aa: CASSVVGGGSTEAFF